Sequencing of this TCR beta chain was carried out in a study of blood T cell repertoires in COVID-19. This CDR3 contains 20 residues. CDR1 and CDR2 from the germline V gene are LGHDT and YNNKEL (reference sequence). Trimming at V came to 1 base and at J to 4 bases, leaving 11 bases not matched to a gene. This clone was observed a few times. Under the authors' procedure: For nucleated cells, counts were estimated from reference gene primer amplification. Generated by immunoSEQ multiplex PCR, the TCRdb table keeps only in-frame clones and is missing some. V and J calls and clone size are given by that table; D and trimming were obtained from the DNA. The sample includes 140,000 or so clones, about 85% of them seen just once.

This rearrangement joins TRBV3-1 (or the pseudogene TRBV3-2) to TRBJ2-2; 14 nucleotides agree with TRBD2. This receptor was taken from a human donor with acute or convalescent COVID-19. The donor label of this sample is uncertain. Sequencing was done on a sample of peripheral blood. The chain's CDR3 is CASSQVIGLAGGLITGELFF. The CDR3, as DNA: TGTGCCAGCAGCCAAGTAATAGGACTAGCGGGGGGTCTGATCACCGGGGAGCTGTTTTTT.